The sequence of this T cell receptor beta chain was determined in a study of metastatic and nonmetastatic thyroid tumors. Overall study context: Malignant and benign thyroid patients had repertoires compared in peripheral blood and tumor or nodule tissue. Study results and caveats: Reportedly, malignant thyroid tumors had significantly higher TCR beta diversity than benign nodules, in blood and tumor.

In the original analysis: The study took CDR3 differences across clinicopathological groups and made a distant-metastasis classifier for papillary thyroid cancer from them. TCRdb re-called clones via MiXCR from the PCR reads. It is TCRdb's table, rather than the study itself, that gives the V and J calls and clone size. The table has 15,000 to 20,000 clones, about 20% seen once. This CDR3 comprises 17 residues. Germline CDR1 MNHEY, CDR2 SVGEGT. J was trimmed by 5 bases and V by 4 bases; bases with no gene match: 11. Ahead of thyroid surgery, no patient had received treatment of any kind. Points on this clone: Its antigen remains unidentified.

The TCR sequence derives from a male donor with papillary thyroid cancer or a benign thyroid nodule (not recorded which). Some clones in this sample may be carry-over from other donors' samples. The sequenced sample consisted of tumor tissue. The chain has TRBV6-2 or TRBV6-3 and TRBJ2-7; 13 bases map to TRBD2. The CDR3 region has the DNA TGTGCCAGCAGTTTCTCACCTACTAGCGGGAGGGTCCACGAGCAGTACTTC. Amino acids: CASSFSPTSGRVHEQYF.